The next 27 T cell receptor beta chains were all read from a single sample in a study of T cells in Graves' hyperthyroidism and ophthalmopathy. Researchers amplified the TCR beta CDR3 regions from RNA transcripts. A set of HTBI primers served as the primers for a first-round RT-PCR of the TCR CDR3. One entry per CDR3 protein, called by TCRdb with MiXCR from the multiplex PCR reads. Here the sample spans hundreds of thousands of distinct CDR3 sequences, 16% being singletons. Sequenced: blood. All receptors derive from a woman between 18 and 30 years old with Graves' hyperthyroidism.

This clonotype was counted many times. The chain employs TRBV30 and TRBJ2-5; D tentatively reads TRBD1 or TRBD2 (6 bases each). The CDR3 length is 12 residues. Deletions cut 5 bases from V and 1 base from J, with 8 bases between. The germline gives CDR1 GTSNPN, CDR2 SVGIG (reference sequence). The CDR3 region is CAWEGGQETQYF. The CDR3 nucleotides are TGTGCCTGGGAGGGGGGCCAAGAGACCCAGTACTTC.

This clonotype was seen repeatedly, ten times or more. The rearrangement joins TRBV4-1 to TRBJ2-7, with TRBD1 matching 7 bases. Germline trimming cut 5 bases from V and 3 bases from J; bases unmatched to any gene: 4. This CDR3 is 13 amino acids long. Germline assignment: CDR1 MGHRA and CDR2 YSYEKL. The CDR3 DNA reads TGCGCCAGCAGCTTCCACAGGGGCTACGAGCAGTACTTC. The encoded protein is CASSFHRGYEQYF.

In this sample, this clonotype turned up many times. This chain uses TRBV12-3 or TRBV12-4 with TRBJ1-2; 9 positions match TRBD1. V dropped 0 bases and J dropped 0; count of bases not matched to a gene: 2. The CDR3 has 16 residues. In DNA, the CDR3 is TGTGCCAGCAGTTTAGCCGGGACAGGGACTAACTATGGCTACACCTTC. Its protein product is CASSLAGTGTNYGYTF.

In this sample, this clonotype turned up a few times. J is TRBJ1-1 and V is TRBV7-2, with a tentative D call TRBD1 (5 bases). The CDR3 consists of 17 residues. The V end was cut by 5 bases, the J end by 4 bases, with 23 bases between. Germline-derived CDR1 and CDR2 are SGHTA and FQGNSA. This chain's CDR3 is CASSQSSDDERGTEAFF. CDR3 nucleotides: TGTGCCAGCAGCCAATCATCAGATGACGAAAGGGGCACTGAAGCTTTCTTT.

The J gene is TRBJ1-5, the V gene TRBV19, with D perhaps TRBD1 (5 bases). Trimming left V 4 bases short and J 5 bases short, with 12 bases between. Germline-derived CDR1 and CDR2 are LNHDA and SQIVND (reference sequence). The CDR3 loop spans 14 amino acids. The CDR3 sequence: CASSTKTGDQPQHF. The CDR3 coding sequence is TGTGCCAGTAGTACAAAGACGGGGGATCAGCCCCAGCATTTT.

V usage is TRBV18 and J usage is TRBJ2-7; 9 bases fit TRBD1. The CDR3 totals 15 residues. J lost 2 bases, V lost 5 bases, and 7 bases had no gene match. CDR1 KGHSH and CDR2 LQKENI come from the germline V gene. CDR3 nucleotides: TGTGCCAGCTCAGACACCGGGACAGGGACCTACGAGCAGTACTTC. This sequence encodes CASSDTGTGTYEQYF.

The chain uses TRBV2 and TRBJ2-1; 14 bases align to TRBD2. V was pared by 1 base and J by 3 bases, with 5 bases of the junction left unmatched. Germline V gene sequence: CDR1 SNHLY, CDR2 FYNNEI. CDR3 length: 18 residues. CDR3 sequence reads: CASSEGGLAGEYYNEQFF. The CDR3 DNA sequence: TGTGCCAGCAGTGAAGGGGGACTAGCGGGGGAATACTACAATGAGCAGTTCTTC.

CDR3 residues: CASSLAQGATEAFF. CDR3 in DNA: TGTGCCAGCAGTCTCGCCCAGGGGGCCACTGAAGCTTTCTTT. The V call is TRBV6-1, the J call TRBJ1-1; 8 nucleotides align to TRBD1. The V and J ends lost 5 bases and 4 bases, in that order; junction bases with no gene match: 6. This CDR3 region has 14 residues. Germline V gene lookup returns CDR1 MNHNS and CDR2 SASEGT.

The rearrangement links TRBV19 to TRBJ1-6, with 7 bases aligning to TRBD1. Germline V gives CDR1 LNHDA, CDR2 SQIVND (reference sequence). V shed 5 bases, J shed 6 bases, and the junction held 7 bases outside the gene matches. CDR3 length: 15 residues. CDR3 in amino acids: CASSSTGVGNSPLHF. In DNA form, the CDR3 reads TGTGCCAGTAGTTCAACAGGGGTAGGTAATTCACCCCTCCACTTT.

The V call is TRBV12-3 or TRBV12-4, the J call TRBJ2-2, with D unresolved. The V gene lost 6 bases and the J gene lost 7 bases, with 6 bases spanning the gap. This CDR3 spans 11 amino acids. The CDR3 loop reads CASRTSGELFF. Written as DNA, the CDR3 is TGTGCCAGCAGGACAAGCGGGGAGCTGTTTTTT.

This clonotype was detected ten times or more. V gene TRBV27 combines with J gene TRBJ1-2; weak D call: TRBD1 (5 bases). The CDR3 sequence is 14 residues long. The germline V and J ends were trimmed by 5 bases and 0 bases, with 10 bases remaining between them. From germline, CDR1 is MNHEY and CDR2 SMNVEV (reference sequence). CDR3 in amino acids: CASSPDTANYGYTF. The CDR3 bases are TGTGCCAGCAGTCCGGACACAGCTAACTATGGCTACACCTTC.

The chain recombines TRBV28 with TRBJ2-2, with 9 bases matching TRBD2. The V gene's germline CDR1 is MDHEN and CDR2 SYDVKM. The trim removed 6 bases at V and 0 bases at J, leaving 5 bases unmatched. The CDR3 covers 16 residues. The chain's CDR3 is CASRTRLAANTGELFF. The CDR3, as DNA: TGTGCCAGCAGGACTCGACTAGCGGCGAACACCGGGGAGCTGTTTTTT.

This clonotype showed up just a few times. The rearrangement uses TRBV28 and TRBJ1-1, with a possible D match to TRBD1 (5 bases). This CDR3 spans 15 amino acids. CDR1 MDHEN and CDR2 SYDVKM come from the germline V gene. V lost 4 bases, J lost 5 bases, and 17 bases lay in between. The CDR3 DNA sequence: TGTGCCAGCAGTTCCCTCATCCGGGGGGTTACTGAAGCTTTCTTT. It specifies CASSSLIRGVTEAFF. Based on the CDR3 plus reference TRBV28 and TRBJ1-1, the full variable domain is DVKVTQSSRYLVKRTGEKVFLECVQDMDHENMFWYRQDPGLGLRLIYFSYDVKMKEKGDIPEGYSVSREKKERFSLILESASTNQTSMYLCASSSLIRGVTEAFFGQGTRLTVV.

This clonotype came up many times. The CDR3 sequence is CASSSWTANSYEQYF. CDR3 DNA sequence: TGCGCCAGCAGCTCGTGGACAGCAAACTCCTACGAGCAGTACTTC. V is TRBV5-1 and J is TRBJ2-7, with a possible D match to TRBD1 (6 bases). V was shortened by 3 bases and J by 0 bases, with 13 bases between the two germline ends. The CDR3 contains 15 residues. Per germline, CDR1 SGHRS and CDR2 YFSETQ.

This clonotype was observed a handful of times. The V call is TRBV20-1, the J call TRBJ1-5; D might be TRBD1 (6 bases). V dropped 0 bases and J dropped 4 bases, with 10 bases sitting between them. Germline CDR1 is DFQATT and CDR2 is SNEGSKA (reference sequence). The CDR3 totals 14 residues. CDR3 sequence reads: CSARDGGRNQPQHF. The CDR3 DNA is TGCAGTGCTAGAGATGGGGGCAGGAATCAGCCCCAGCATTTT.

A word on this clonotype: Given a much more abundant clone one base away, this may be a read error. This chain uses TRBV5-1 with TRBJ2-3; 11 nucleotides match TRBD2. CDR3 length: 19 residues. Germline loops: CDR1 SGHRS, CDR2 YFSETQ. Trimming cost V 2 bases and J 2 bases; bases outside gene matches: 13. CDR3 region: CASSFKASGGTPDTDTQYF. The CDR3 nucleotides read TGCGCCAGCAGCTTTAAAGCTAGCGGGGGGACCCCTGACACAGATACGCAGTATTTT.

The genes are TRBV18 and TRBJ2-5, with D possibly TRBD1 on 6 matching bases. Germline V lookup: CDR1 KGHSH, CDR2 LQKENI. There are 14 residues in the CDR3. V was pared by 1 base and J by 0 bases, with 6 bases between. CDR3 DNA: TGTGCCAGCTCACCACGGGACAACCAAGAGACCCAGTACTTC. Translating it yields CASSPRDNQETQYF.

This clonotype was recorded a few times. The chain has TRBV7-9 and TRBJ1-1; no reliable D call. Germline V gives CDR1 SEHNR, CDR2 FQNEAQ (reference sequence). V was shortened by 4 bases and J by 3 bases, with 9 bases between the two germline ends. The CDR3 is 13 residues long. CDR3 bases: TGTGCCAGCAGCTCGGGCCTTGACACTGAAGCTTTCTTT. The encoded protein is CASSSGLDTEAFF.

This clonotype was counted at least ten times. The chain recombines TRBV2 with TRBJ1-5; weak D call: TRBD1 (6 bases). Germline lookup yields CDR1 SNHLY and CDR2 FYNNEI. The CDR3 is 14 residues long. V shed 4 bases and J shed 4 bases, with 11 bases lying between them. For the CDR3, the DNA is TGTGCCAGCAGTGGGTTTCAGGGGAATCAGCCCCAGCATTTT. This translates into CASSGFQGNQPQHF.

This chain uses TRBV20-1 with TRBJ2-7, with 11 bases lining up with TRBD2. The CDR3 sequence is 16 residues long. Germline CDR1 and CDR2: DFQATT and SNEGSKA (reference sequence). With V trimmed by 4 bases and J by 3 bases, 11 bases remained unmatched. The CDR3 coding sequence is TGCAGTGCTATAGGTAGCGGGAGGGGCCCTCTCTACGAGCAGTACTTC. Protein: CSAIGSGRGPLYEQYF.

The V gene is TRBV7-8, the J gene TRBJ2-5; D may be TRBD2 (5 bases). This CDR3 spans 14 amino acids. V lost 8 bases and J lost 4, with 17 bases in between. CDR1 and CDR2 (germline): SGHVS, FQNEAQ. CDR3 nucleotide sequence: TGTGCCAGCGTGCCCCGGGATTTACGAGAGACCCAGTACTTC. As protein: CASVPRDLRETQYF.

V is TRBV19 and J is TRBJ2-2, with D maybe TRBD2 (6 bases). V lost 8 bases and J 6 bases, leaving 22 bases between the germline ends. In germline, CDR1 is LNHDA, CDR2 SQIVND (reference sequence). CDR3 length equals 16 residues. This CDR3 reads CASGEQAGLYAGELFF. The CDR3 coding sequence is TGTGCCAGTGGGGAGCAGGCGGGGCTCTACGCCGGGGAGCTGTTTTTT.

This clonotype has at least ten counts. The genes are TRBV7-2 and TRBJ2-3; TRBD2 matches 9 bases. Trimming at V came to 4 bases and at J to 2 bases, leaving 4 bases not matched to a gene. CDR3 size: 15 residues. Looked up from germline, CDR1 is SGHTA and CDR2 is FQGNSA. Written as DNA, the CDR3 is TGTGCCAGCAGCTCGACTAGCGGCTTCACAGATACGCAGTATTTT. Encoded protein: CASSSTSGFTDTQYF.

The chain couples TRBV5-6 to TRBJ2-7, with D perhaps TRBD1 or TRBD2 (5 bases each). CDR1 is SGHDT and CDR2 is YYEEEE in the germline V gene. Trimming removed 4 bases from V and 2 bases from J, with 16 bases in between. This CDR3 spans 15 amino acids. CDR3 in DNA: TGTGCCAGCAGCCTCCGGGACCTTTCCCCCTACGAGCAGTACTTC. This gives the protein CASSLRDLSPYEQYF.

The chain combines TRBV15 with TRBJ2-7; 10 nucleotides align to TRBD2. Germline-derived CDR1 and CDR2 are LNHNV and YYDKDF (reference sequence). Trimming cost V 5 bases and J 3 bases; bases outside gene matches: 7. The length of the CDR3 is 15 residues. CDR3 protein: CATSAGLAVYYEQYF. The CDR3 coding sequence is TGTGCCACCAGCGCCGGACTAGCGGTCTACTACGAGCAGTACTTC.

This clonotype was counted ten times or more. CDR3 bases: TGTGCCAGCGGAATACTAGCGGGGTTCGAGCAGTACTTC. The encoded protein is CASGILAGFEQYF. V gene TRBV5-6 combines with J gene TRBJ2-7, with TRBD2 matching 10 bases. V shed 7 bases, J shed 6 bases, and the junction held 7 bases outside the gene matches. The CDR3 extends over 13 amino acids. Germline CDR1 reads SGHDT; CDR2 reads YYEEEE.

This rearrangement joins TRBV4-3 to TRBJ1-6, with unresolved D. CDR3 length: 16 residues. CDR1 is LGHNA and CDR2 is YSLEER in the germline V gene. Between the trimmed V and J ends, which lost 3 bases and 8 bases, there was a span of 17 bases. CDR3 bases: TGCGCCAGCAGCCAGGAACCGACTTGGTGGTATTCACCCCTCCACTTT. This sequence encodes CASSQEPTWWYSPLHF.